Sequencing of this TCR beta chain was carried out in a study of shared clonotypes between healthy human individuals. A CD45RA+ naive subset and a CD45RA-negative memory subset were split from CD4+ cells. Worth noting for this clone: The antigen is undetermined.

The CDR3 contains 15 residues. CDR1 and CDR2 from the germline V gene are SGHRS and YFSETQ. V lost 0 bases and J lost 6; bases outside the gene matches: 4. Samples underwent the assay at deep level. This table comes from immunoSEQ multiplex PCR, and its TCRdb copy is limited to in-frame clones, with some not included. This table has 2 million to 2.5 million clones, roughly 95% appearing once. General observations from the study: The four-donor shared clonotypes exceeded non-shared clonotypes in generation probability, with non-shared ones scoring lower.

The rearrangement uses TRBV5-1 and TRBJ2-2, with 8 bases lining up with TRBD1. This receptor was obtained from a man aged 18 to 29 in good health. Sequencing was done on a sample of naive CD4+ T cells sorted from blood. Subset of the sample: CD45RA+ positively selected. CDR3 sequence (DNA): TGCGCCAGCAGCTTGGCCGTGACAGGGGCCGGGGAGCTGTTTTTT. Encoded protein: CASSLAVTGAGELFF.